The sequence of this T cell receptor beta chain was determined in a study of T-cell memory formation after mild COVID-19. Study-wide results and limits: Clones from the second wave (peaking day 37) had unconfirmed SARS-CoV-2 specificity.

MiXCR was run by TCRdb on the 5' RACE reads, yielding one entry per CDR3 protein. The table has around 50,000 distinct CDR3 sequences, roughly an eighth seen once. A remark on this clonotype: Its cognate antigen is unknown. One junction end disagrees with the germline gene, perhaps due to a read error.

Germline CDR1 reads SSHAT; CDR2 reads FNYEAQ (reference sequence). The CDR3 has 15 residues. The material sequenced was PBMCs or a T cell subset sorted from them (not recorded which). The gene calls are TRBV7-7 and TRBJ2-6; D gene uncertain. The TCR comes from a man between 18 and 29 years old who had mild COVID-19 (a few samples of this study predate the infection). Cell type and time point are not known. Here the CDR3 reads CASSSDTSGANVLTF. In DNA, the CDR3 is TGTGCTAGCAGCTCCGACACCTCTGGGGCCAACGTCCTGACTTTC.